What follows are 31 T cell receptor beta chains derived from one specimen sequenced in a study of shared clonotypes between healthy human individuals. Assay: immunoSEQ multiplex PCR; the TCRdb copy retains only in-frame clones and omits some. The sample lists over 800,000 clones; almost 95% were seen once. Naive CD8 cells lacked CD45RO, underwent positive selection for CCR7 and left out terminally differentiated effector memory CD45RA+ cells. Material for sequencing was naive CD8+ T cells sorted from blood. The receptors derive from a man between 25 and 39 years old in good health.

The chain couples TRBV6-6 to TRBJ2-5; tentatively, D is TRBD2 (5 bases). Germline lookup yields CDR1 MNHNY and CDR2 SVGAGI (reference sequence). The CDR3 consists of 14 residues. V lost 5 bases and J lost 2, with 12 bases in between. As DNA, the CDR3 is TGTGCCAGCAGTAGAGGAGCGGCGCAAGAGACCCAGTACTTC. Translation: CASSRGAAQETQYF.

The rearrangement joins TRBV7-9 to TRBJ2-5; 10 positions agree with TRBD1. The junction had 8 bases not matched to a gene; V was cut back by 5 bases and J by 5 bases. This CDR3 is 15 amino acids long. From germline, CDR1 is SEHNR and CDR2 FQNEAQ (reference sequence). The CDR3 region is CASSPWTGGTETQYF. The CDR3 DNA sequence: TGTGCCAGCAGCCCATGGACAGGGGGGACGGAGACCCAGTACTTC.

The chain is built from TRBV7-9 and TRBJ2-5; D call uncertain. CDR1 and CDR2 from the germline V gene are SEHNR and FQNEAQ (reference sequence). The CDR3 is 13 amino acids. The ends were cut back, 3 bases at V and 0 bases at J, with 5 bases in the middle. The DNA of the CDR3 is TGTGCCAGCAGCTTTTCCAACCAAGAGACCCAGTACTTC. Translated: CASSFSNQETQYF. Full variable domain (missing parts from reference TRBV7-9 and TRBJ2-5): DTGVSQNPRHKITKRGQNVTFRCDPISEHNRLYWYRQTLGQGPEFLTYFQNEAQLEKSRLLSDRFSAERPKGSFSTLEIQRTEQGDSAMYLCASSFSNQETQYFGPGTRLLVL.

The chain employs TRBV11-2 and TRBJ2-1; 8 bases match TRBD2. J was trimmed by 9 bases and V by 2 bases; bases with no gene match: 12. This CDR3 has 16 amino acids. Germline V gives CDR1 SGHAT, CDR2 FQNNGV. The DNA for the CDR3 is TGTGCCAGCAGCTTAACCTCTAGCGGGCCCGTAATTGAGCAGTTCTTC. Translating it yields CASSLTSSGPVIEQFF.

The chain couples TRBV25-1 to TRBJ2-1; tentatively, D is TRBD2 (6 bases). Trimming pared 5 bases from V and 4 bases from J, leaving 15 bases between. Germline V gene sequence: CDR1 MGHDK, CDR2 SYGVNS. This CDR3 is 15 amino acids long. CDR3 in amino acids: CASSRGDWTYNEQFF. In nucleotides, the CDR3 is TGTGCCAGCAGTCGCGGGGACTGGACTTACAATGAGCAGTTCTTC.

The rearrangement joins TRBV27 to TRBJ1-1, with D possibly matching TRBD1 (5 bases). The CDR3 runs to 15 residues. Germline V gives CDR1 MNHEY, CDR2 SMNVEV (reference sequence). V was clipped by 0 bases and J by 4 bases, with 12 bases between them. CDR3 nucleotide sequence: TGTGCCAGCAGTTTATCGAGGCTCGGGGCCACTGAAGCTTTCTTT. Translating gives CASSLSRLGATEAFF.

The gene calls are TRBV2 and TRBJ2-7; 12 bases are a match to TRBD1. CDR1 SNHLY and CDR2 FYNNEI come from the germline V gene. This CDR3 has 16 amino acids. The V gene end was trimmed by 8 bases and the J gene end by 4 bases; junction bases not matched to a gene: 12. CDR3 amino acids: CASLFGRDRGRYEQYF. The CDR3 nucleotides are TGTGCCAGCCTATTTGGGAGGGACAGGGGGCGATACGAGCAGTACTTC.

Of note for this clone: The same CDR3 can be traced to other DNA sequences in this sample. The chain carries TRBV19 and TRBJ1-5; D is unclear. The CDR3 is 14 amino acids. The V and J ends lost 1 base and 3 bases respectively, with 7 bases between them. CDR1 LNHDA and CDR2 SQIVND come from the germline V gene (reference sequence). As DNA, the CDR3 is TGTGCCAGTAGTATAGGCGGATACAATCAGCCCCAGCATTTT. It is translated as CASSIGGYNQPQHF.

The chain couples TRBV27 to TRBJ2-3; D remains ambiguous. CDR3 size: 14 residues. Trimming stripped 7 bases from V and 5 bases from J, with 16 bases between. The V gene's germline CDR1 is MNHEY and CDR2 SMNVEV (reference sequence). Written as DNA, the CDR3 is TGTGCCAGCACCCCTCGTGAAGATGTAGATACGCAGTATTTT. Translated: CASTPREDVDTQYF.

This chain uses TRBV10-3 with TRBJ2-5, with 10 bases matching TRBD1. The CDR3 loop spans 16 amino acids. J gave up 5 bases and V 3 bases, and 9 bases lay outside the gene matches. Germline V gives CDR1 ENHRY, CDR2 SYGVKD. CDR3 residues: CAISDPGQGSQETQYF. The CDR3 nucleotides read TGTGCCATCAGTGACCCGGGACAGGGGTCCCAGGAGACCCAGTACTTC.

This chain links TRBV7-6 with TRBJ2-5; D unclear. The length of the CDR3 is 17 residues. Trimming took 0 bases from V and 5 from J, leaving 19 bases between them. Per germline, CDR1 SGHVS and CDR2 FNYEAQ. The CDR3 nucleotides read TGTGCCAGCAGCTTAGCTTCCAGGTTCGTTACTCGCGAGACCCAGTACTTC. Translated, it gives CASSLASRFVTRETQYF.

J is TRBJ2-1 and V is TRBV6-1; 7 nucleotides match TRBD2. Germline CDR1 is MNHNS and CDR2 is SASEGT. The V and J ends lost 2 bases and 4 bases, in that order; junction bases with no gene match: 20. This CDR3 contains 20 residues. CDR3 loop: CASSEKRLAVMRAVYNEQFF. The CDR3 bases are TGTGCCAGCAGTGAAAAGCGCCTAGCGGTCATGCGAGCCGTATACAATGAGCAGTTCTTC.

As regards this clone: One end of the junction varies from germline; a read error may be responsible. The chain carries TRBV29-1 and TRBJ2-1, with TRBD1 as a possible D gene (5 bases). The germline gives CDR1 SQVTM, CDR2 ANQGSEA. The CDR3 loop spans 14 amino acids. The DNA for the CDR3 is TGCAGCGTGGAAGGGCGACAGAACTACAATGAGCAGTTCTTC. This translates into CSVEGRQNYNEQFF.

The rearrangement uses TRBV4-3 and TRBJ1-2; D gene unclear. The CDR3 covers 15 residues. The germline V and J ends were trimmed by 3 bases and 8 bases, with 19 bases remaining between them. Germline V lookup: CDR1 LGHNA, CDR2 YSLEER. This CDR3 reads CASSQSSSLLNGYTF. CDR3 coding DNA: TGCGCCAGCAGCCAGTCCAGCTCCCTATTGAACGGCTACACCTTC.

This clone was seen a single time. The chain uses TRBV7-9 and TRBJ2-1, with a weak D call TRBD2 (6 bases). The length of the CDR3 is 13 residues. V shed 5 bases and J shed 3 bases, with 8 bases lying between them. CDR1 is SEHNR, CDR2 FQNEAQ, per germline (reference sequence). CDR3 amino acids: CASSTGLYNEQFF. As DNA, the CDR3 is TGTGCCAGCAGCACGGGACTCTACAATGAGCAGTTCTTC.

As concerns this clone: At the DNA level, this CDR3 is encoded by other sequences in the same sample as well. The gene calls are TRBV4-3 and TRBJ2-1; 7 positions match TRBD2. The CDR3 is 16 amino acids. Germline CDR1 reads LGHNA; CDR2 reads YSLEER. Trimming removed 0 bases from V and 4 bases from J; junction bases left unmatched: 6. The CDR3 region is CASSQDARTSYNEQFF. The CDR3 bases are TGCGCCAGCAGCCAAGATGCGCGGACTAGTTACAATGAGCAGTTCTTC.

The chain is built from TRBV5-8 and TRBJ2-1; D is perhaps TRBD2 (6 bases). Trimming left V 4 bases short and J 3 bases short, with 14 bases between. This CDR3 region has 15 residues. Germline CDR1 SGHTS, CDR2 YDEGEE. The CDR3 region has the DNA TGTGCCAGCAGCCTCGGGGGAAGTGGCTACAATGAGCAGTTCTTC. Protein sequence: CASSLGGSGYNEQFF.

V gene TRBV7-9 combines with J gene TRBJ2-2; D gene unclear. This CDR3 has 16 amino acids. V was clipped by 5 bases and J by 6 bases, with 19 bases between them. CDR1 SEHNR and CDR2 FQNEAQ come from the germline V gene (reference sequence). The CDR3 nucleotides read TGTGCCAGCAGCCCCCGGCCCCCCGATTTCTCCGGGGAGCTGTTTTTT. Translating gives CASSPRPPDFSGELFF.

The rearrangement joins TRBV7-9 to TRBJ2-1, with a weak D call TRBD2 (5 bases). Germline V gene sequence: CDR1 SEHNR, CDR2 FQNEAQ (reference sequence). Trimming took off 3 bases at V and 8 bases at J, with 20 bases between the two ends. The CDR3 loop spans 16 amino acids. In nucleotides, the CDR3 is TGTGCCAGCAGCTTTAAAGTAGCGTTCAATGGGGATGAGCAGTTCTTC. Its protein product is CASSFKVAFNGDEQFF. Using reference TRBV7-9 and TRBJ2-1 for the parts outside the CDR3, the full variable domain is DTGVSQNPRHKITKRGQNVTFRCDPISEHNRLYWYRQTLGQGPEFLTYFQNEAQLEKSRLLSDRFSAERPKGSFSTLEIQRTEQGDSAMYLCASSFKVAFNGDEQFFGPGTRLTVL.

About this clone: In the same sample, other DNA sequences code for this CDR3. CDR3 sequence: CASSLDRDNEQFF. The CDR3 nucleotides are TGTGCCAGCAGCTTAGATAGGGACAATGAGCAGTTCTTC. V gene TRBV7-6 combines with J gene TRBJ2-1; D gene ambiguous. V was pared by 1 base and J by 5 bases, with 6 bases between. Germline CDR1 and CDR2: SGHVS and FNYEAQ. The CDR3 consists of 13 residues.

CDR3 nucleotides: TGTGCCAGCCTGGTTGAGGAGGCGTCCTACAATGAGCAGTTCTTC. Encoded protein: CASLVEEASYNEQFF. The rearrangement joins TRBV25-1 to TRBJ2-1; tentatively, D is TRBD2 (5 bases). Germline V gene sequence: CDR1 MGHDK, CDR2 SYGVNS. The CDR3 runs 15 residues. Trimming shortened V by 8 bases and J by 1 base, and 15 bases separated the two germline ends.

The chain links TRBV29-1 to TRBJ2-7; unclear D gene. This CDR3 comprises 14 residues. The germline CDR1 and CDR2 sequences are SQVTM and ANQGSEA. V dropped 6 bases and J dropped 2 bases, with 17 bases sitting between them. The CDR3 nucleotides read TGCAGCGTGGAACAGAAGTCATTTCCCTACGAGCAGTACTTC. Its protein is CSVEQKSFPYEQYF.

This chain links TRBV28 with TRBJ1-5; D is unresolved. V was clipped by 7 bases and J by 0 bases, with 13 bases between them. This CDR3 spans 15 amino acids. Germline CDR1 is MDHEN and CDR2 is SYDVKM. CDR3 nucleotide sequence: TGTGCCAGCACTTTCACCAGATATAGCAATCAGCCCCAGCATTTT. Protein: CASTFTRYSNQPQHF.

V and J are TRBV7-8 and TRBJ2-1; no clear D gene. The length of the CDR3 is 13 residues. Germline V gene data show CDR1 as SGHVS and CDR2 as FQNEAQ. V lost 7 bases, J lost 4 bases, and 11 bases lay in between. The CDR3 DNA reads TGTGCCAGCATCCTAGATCCATACAATGAGCAGTTCTTC. It is translated as CASILDPYNEQFF.

The rearrangement joins TRBV4-1 to TRBJ2-3; 7 nucleotides match TRBD2. Germline CDR1 and CDR2: MGHRA and YSYEKL. V gave up 0 bases and J gave up 0 bases; unmatched junction bases: 3. The CDR3 length is 16 residues. The DNA for the CDR3 is TGCGCCAGCAGCCAAGATCCTAGCGGAAGCACAGATACGCAGTATTTT. This encodes CASSQDPSGSTDTQYF.

The V call is TRBV14, the J call TRBJ1-1; 7 positions agree with TRBD1. The germline CDR1 and CDR2 sequences are SGHDN and FVKESK. The CDR3 is made up of 15 amino acids. Losses at the gene ends were 0 bases for V and 2 bases for J; bases not matched to a gene: 3. This CDR3 reads CASSQEQGTNTEAFF. The CDR3 nucleotides read TGTGCCAGCAGCCAAGAACAGGGGACCAACACTGAAGCTTTCTTT. Drawing the rest from reference TRBV14 and TRBJ1-1, the complete variable domain is EAGVTQFPSHSVIEKGQTVTLRCDPISGHDNLYWYRRVMGKEIKFLLHFVKESKQDESGMPNNRFLAERTGGTYSTLKVQPAELEDSGVYFCASSQEQGTNTEAFFGQGTRLTVV.

The chain couples TRBV27 to TRBJ2-2, with D tentatively TRBD2 (5 bases). The CDR3 contains 15 residues. V was shortened by 5 bases and J by 5 bases, with 15 bases between the two germline ends. CDR1 MNHEY and CDR2 SMNVEV come from the germline V gene (reference sequence). The CDR3 protein is CASSPPASGTGELFF. CDR3 in DNA: TGTGCCAGCAGTCCTCCCGCCTCGGGGACCGGGGAGCTGTTTTTT.

This clone was counted a single time. V usage is TRBV7-9 and J usage is TRBJ1-1; D is unresolved. Germline V gene sequence: CDR1 SEHNR, CDR2 FQNEAQ (reference sequence). This CDR3 spans 15 amino acids. The ends were cut back, 3 bases at V and 1 base at J, with 12 bases in the middle. The CDR3 DNA follows: TGTGCCAGCAGCTTTGGGGTTGGACGGAACACTGAAGCTTTCTTT. Translated, it gives CASSFGVGRNTEAFF.

This clone has only one observation. This chain connects TRBV5-6 to TRBJ2-1; no reliable D call. Germline-derived CDR1 and CDR2 are SGHDT and YYEEEE. The CDR3 totals 12 residues. Trimming left V 6 bases short and J 5 bases short, with 9 bases between. The CDR3 bases are TGTGCCAGCAACTCTATAAACAATGAGCAGTTCTTC. As protein: CASNSINNEQFF.

The CDR3 sequence: CASSLYSSDTGELFF. In nucleotides, the CDR3 is TGTGCCAGCAGCTTATATAGCTCGGACACCGGGGAGCTGTTTTTT. The chain joins TRBV7-6 to TRBJ2-2; no clear D. Germline V CDR1 and CDR2: SGHVS, FNYEAQ. The CDR3 runs 15 residues. V was shortened by 2 bases and J by 3 bases, with 10 bases between the two germline ends.

A remark on this clone: The same CDR3 also results from other DNA sequences found in this sample. This CDR3 reads CASSLGGPLYGYTF. DNA for the CDR3: TGTGCCAGCAGTTTGGGGGGCCCCTTATATGGCTACACCTTC. The gene calls are TRBV27 and TRBJ1-2, with D possibly matching TRBD1 (6 bases). The V gene lost 3 bases and the J gene lost 5 bases, with 13 bases spanning the gap. The length of the CDR3 is 14 residues. The germline gives CDR1 MNHEY, CDR2 SMNVEV (reference sequence).